One and the same sample provided the 16 T cell receptor beta chains below, sequenced in a study of regulatory T cells in long-lasting Graves disease. Both iRepertoire HTBI primers and Arm-PCR of CDR3 regions were used to build the TCR beta libraries. TCRdb reanalysed the multiplex PCR reads using MiXCR and keeps one entry per CDR3 protein. This table has approximately 360,000 distinct CDR3 sequences, about 23% appearing once. Stated time point: persistent/refractory GD, antithyroid drugs over 5 years with positive TRAb. PBMC RNA served as the TCR library source. The sequences come from peripheral blood mononuclear cells (PBMCs), collected when the disease was refractory, from a patient treated with antithyroid drugs. These receptors all stem from a woman in her 40s with Graves disease.

This clonotype was observed many times. The chain combines TRBV2 with TRBJ2-5; D is ambiguous. V gave up 6 bases and J gave up 9 bases, with 14 bases separating them. CDR1 and CDR2 from the germline V gene are SNHLY and FYNNEI. The length of the CDR3 is 12 residues. CDR3 in DNA: TGTGCCAGCAGGAACACTCCAAGGGCCCAGTACTTC. This codes for CASRNTPRAQYF.

The chain recombines TRBV3-1 with TRBJ1-1, with D tentatively TRBD1 (5 bases). CDR1 LGHDT and CDR2 YNNKEL come from the germline V gene (reference sequence). The V gene lost 2 bases and the J gene lost 2 bases, with 9 bases spanning the gap. CDR3 length: 14 residues. The CDR3: CASSQIQGNTEAFF. As DNA, the CDR3 is TGTGCCAGCAGCCAAATCCAGGGTAACACTGAAGCTTTCTTT.

CDR3 amino acids: CSVQAGEDTQYF. CDR3 nucleotide sequence: TGCAGTGTTCAAGCGGGAGAAGATACGCAGTATTTT. The chain has TRBV20-1 and TRBJ2-3; 8 bases align to TRBD2. Germline trimming cut 7 bases from V and 5 bases from J; bases unmatched to any gene: 5. Germline V gene data show CDR1 as DFQATT and CDR2 as SNEGSKA (reference sequence). This CDR3 comprises 12 residues.

As to this clonotype: This may be a read error, as it is one base from a much larger clone. The chain couples TRBV28 to TRBJ1-1; no clear D gene. The CDR3 extends over 13 amino acids. The ends were cut back, 1 base at V and 8 bases at J, with 11 bases in the middle. CDR1 is MDHEN and CDR2 is SYDVKM in the germline V gene. The CDR3 nucleotides read TGTGCCAGCAGTTTATCCCGCAGCGGAGAAGCTTTCTTT. This encodes CASSLSRSGEAFF.

V is TRBV5-1 and J is TRBJ2-2; 8 bases fit TRBD1. Germline loops: CDR1 SGHRS, CDR2 YFSETQ. V shed 4 bases, J shed 3 bases, and the junction held 5 bases outside the gene matches. The CDR3 loop spans 15 amino acids. This chain's CDR3 is CASSQDREDTGELFF. The CDR3 DNA reads TGCGCCAGCAGCCAGGACAGGGAGGACACCGGGGAGCTGTTTTTT.

This sequence joins TRBV27 and TRBJ1-5; the match to TRBD1 covers 8 bases. Germline trimming cut 5 bases from V and 3 bases from J; bases unmatched to any gene: 9. The CDR3 consists of 16 residues. Germline-derived CDR1 and CDR2 are MNHEY and SMNVEV (reference sequence). As DNA, the CDR3 is TGTGCCAGCAGTCCCTCCGGGACAGGCAACAATCAGCCCCAGCATTTT. This translates into CASSPSGTGNNQPQHF.

The V call is TRBV30, the J call TRBJ1-2, with 9 bases that match TRBD1. The CDR3 covers 13 residues. Germline V CDR1 and CDR2: GTSNPN, SVGIG (reference sequence). After removal of 2 bases from V and 6 bases from J, the junction contained 4 bases not matched to a gene. The chain's CDR3 is CAWSNGQGNGYTF. The CDR3 DNA reads as TGTGCCTGGAGTAACGGACAGGGGAATGGCTACACCTTC. Full variable domain (outside the CDR3, taken from reference TRBV30 and TRBJ1-2): SQTIHQWPATLVQPVGSPLSLECTVEGTSNPNLYWYRQAAGRGLQLLFYSVGIGQISSEVPQNLSASRPQDRQFILSSKKLLLSDSGFYLCAWSNGQGNGYTFGSGTRLTVV.

The CDR3 nucleotides are TGTGCCAGCAGCGTAGGGGTCAGGGACTACGAGCAGTACTTC. Its translation: CASSVGVRDYEQYF. The V gene is TRBV9, the J gene TRBJ2-7; D may be TRBD1 (5 bases). Germline V CDR1 and CDR2: SGDLS, YYNGEE. The CDR3 sequence is 14 residues long. Trimming pared 0 bases from V and 3 bases from J, leaving 10 bases between.

The gene calls are TRBV7-9 and TRBJ1-6; possible D gene TRBD1, 5 bases. This CDR3 is 14 amino acids long. V gave up 8 bases and J gave up 9 bases, with 17 bases separating them. Germline CDR1 is SEHNR and CDR2 is FQNEAQ (reference sequence). The chain's CDR3 is CASAPIRGPSPLHF. In nucleotides, the CDR3 is TGTGCCAGCGCCCCAATAAGGGGACCTTCACCCCTCCACTTT.

This clonotype was found a few times. The chain carries TRBV6-1 and TRBJ1-4; 8 bases fit TRBD1. The trim removed 7 bases at V and 3 bases at J, leaving 13 bases unmatched. Germline CDR1 and CDR2: MNHNS and SASEGT. CDR3 length: 17 amino acids. In DNA form, the CDR3 reads TGTGCCAGCACTTTAGGACAGGGCTGGTTGCCTAATGAAAAACTGTTTTTT. Encoded protein: CASTLGQGWLPNEKLFF.

This clonotype was found a few times. The V gene is TRBV29-1, the J gene TRBJ2-2; 9 nucleotides match TRBD1. This CDR3 has 16 residues. The germline V gene has CDR1 SQVTM and CDR2 ANQGSEA. V shed 7 bases, J shed 1 base, and the junction held 10 bases outside the gene matches. The CDR3 here is CSAWTGAYLNTGELFF. CDR3 bases: TGCAGCGCCTGGACAGGGGCCTACCTGAACACCGGGGAGCTGTTTTTT.

J is TRBJ2-5 and V is TRBV6-5, with D unclear. Trimming removed 0 bases from V and 2 bases from J, with 4 bases in between. This CDR3 is 13 amino acids long. Per germline, CDR1 MNHEY and CDR2 SVGAGI. DNA for the CDR3: TGTGCCAGCAGTTACTCGAGTCAAGAGACCCAGTACTTC. This sequence encodes CASSYSSQETQYF.

The chain is built from TRBV10-2 and TRBJ1-5; TRBD1 is a possible D gene (6 bases). V lost 3 bases and J 6 bases, leaving 12 bases between the germline ends. CDR1 and CDR2 (germline): WSHSY, SAAADI. This CDR3 is 14 amino acids long. CDR3 DNA: TGCGCCAGCAGTGAATGGGGGGCGAGTCAGCCCCAGCATTTT. It specifies CASSEWGASQPQHF.

This clonotype has at least ten counts. The V gene is TRBV28, the J gene TRBJ2-2; D is possibly TRBD1 (6 bases). V lost 5 bases to trimming and J lost 0 bases, with 7 bases between them. The germline gives CDR1 MDHEN, CDR2 SYDVKM. The CDR3 spans 14 residues. The CDR3 DNA sequence: TGTGCCAGCAGTGGACAGACGAACACCGGGGAGCTGTTTTTT. Residues: CASSGQTNTGELFF.

This clonotype showed up just a few times. The chain joins TRBV19 to TRBJ1-5, with TRBD1 matching 9 bases. V shed 3 bases, J shed 5 bases, and the junction held 5 bases outside the gene matches. CDR1 is LNHDA, CDR2 SQIVND, per germline (reference sequence). The CDR3 runs 15 residues. DNA for the CDR3: TGTGCCAGTAGTATCCAGACAGGGGGATATCAGCCCCAGCATTTT. It specifies CASSIQTGGYQPQHF.

CDR3 amino acids: CASSKGTATYNEQFF. The CDR3 DNA follows: TGTGCCAGCAGTAAAGGGACTGCCACCTACAATGAGCAGTTCTTC. The V and J genes are TRBV27 and TRBJ2-1; TRBD2 is a possible D gene (6 bases). Germline V gene sequence: CDR1 MNHEY, CDR2 SMNVEV (reference sequence). V gave up 5 bases and J gave up 2 bases, with 13 bases separating them. The CDR3 length is 15 residues.